The 8 T cell receptor beta chains in this list originate from one sample, sequenced in a study of blood T cell repertoires in COVID-19. Repertoires were generated with immunoSEQ multiplex PCR, while TCRdb's copy carries only in-frame clones and drops some. There are about 280,000 clones in the sample; approximately 80% occur only once, and over 4% lies in the top ten. The specimen sequenced was PBMCs or T cells enriched from blood (not recorded which). The receptors derive from a man aged 40-49 years who had been exposed to COVID-19.

The rearrangement joins TRBV2 to TRBJ2-3; 8 positions match TRBD2. CDR1 is SNHLY, CDR2 FYNNEI, per germline. The CDR3 sequence is 15 residues long. J was trimmed by 4 bases and V by 4 bases; bases with no gene match: 7. The DNA for the CDR3 is TGTGCCAGCAGTGTGGAAGCGGGAGCCGCAGATACGCAGTATTTT. Its translation is CASSVEAGAADTQYF.

This clone was counted between two and nine times. The chain carries TRBV3-1 (or the pseudogene TRBV3-2) and TRBJ1-1, with TRBD1 identical over 7 bases. J was trimmed by 4 bases and V by 3 bases; bases with no gene match: 8. Germline V gene data show CDR1 as LGHDT and CDR2 as YNNKEL (reference sequence). There are 15 residues in the CDR3. CDR3 amino acids: CASSHIDRVSTEAFF. For the CDR3, the DNA is TGTGCCAGCAGCCACATCGACAGGGTGTCCACTGAAGCTTTCTTT.

The chain carries TRBV6-5 and TRBJ2-1; TRBD1 matches at 7 bases. There are 11 residues in the CDR3. Germline assignment: CDR1 MNHEY and CDR2 SVGAGI. J lost 8 bases, V lost 6 bases, and 1 base had no gene match. The CDR3 sequence: CASRTGYEQFF. DNA for the CDR3: TGTGCCAGCAGGACAGGGTATGAGCAGTTCTTC.

The genes are TRBV7-8 and TRBJ1-5; D unresolved. The CDR3 has 14 residues. Germline CDR1 SGHVS, CDR2 FQNEAQ. V was pared by 3 bases and J by 3 bases, with 9 bases between. CDR3 protein: CASSFSGNNQPQHF. For the CDR3, the DNA is TGTGCCAGCAGCTTTAGCGGAAACAATCAGCCCCAGCATTTT.

The V gene is TRBV10-1, the J gene TRBJ2-7, with a possible D match to TRBD1 (5 bases). V dropped 0 bases and J dropped 5 bases, with 17 bases sitting between them. The CDR3 spans 16 residues. Germline values: CDR1 WNHNN, CDR2 SYGVQD (reference sequence). The CDR3 sequence is CASSESTQVPPDEQYF. CDR3 coding DNA: TGCGCCAGCAGTGAGTCGACACAGGTCCCCCCTGACGAGCAGTACTTC.

The genes are TRBV5-1 and TRBJ2-5; 14 bases align to TRBD2. Germline lookup yields CDR1 SGHRS and CDR2 YFSETQ. Trimming took 0 bases from V and 5 from J; bases not matched to a gene: 3. The CDR3 covers 16 residues. For the CDR3, the DNA is TGCGCCAGCAGCTTGGGCGGACTAGCGGGAGGTGAGACCCAGTACTTC. Translating it yields CASSLGGLAGGETQYF.

CDR3 DNA sequence: TGTGCCAGCAGCCGGAGGAACGACTATGGCTACACCTTC. This codes for CASSRRNDYGYTF. The chain recombines TRBV5-8 with TRBJ1-2, with D hard to call. CDR1 and CDR2 from the germline V gene are SGHTS and YDEGEE. This CDR3 has 13 residues. V shed 4 bases and J shed 3 bases, with 10 bases lying between them. Full variable domain (rest looked up from reference TRBV5-8 and TRBJ1-2): EAGVTQSPTHLIKTRGQQATLRCSPISGHTSVYWYQQALGLGLQFLLWYDEGEERNRGNFPPRFSGRQFPNYSSELNVNALELEDSALYLCASSRRNDYGYTFGSGTRLTVV.

The genes are TRBV9 and TRBJ2-7, with D perhaps TRBD2 (5 bases). This CDR3 has 15 amino acids. Germline V CDR1 and CDR2: SGDLS, YYNGEE. As DNA, the CDR3 is TGTGCGAGCTCGAATCTCGGGAATGCCATCTACGAGCAGTACTTC. This translates into CASSNLGNAIYEQYF.